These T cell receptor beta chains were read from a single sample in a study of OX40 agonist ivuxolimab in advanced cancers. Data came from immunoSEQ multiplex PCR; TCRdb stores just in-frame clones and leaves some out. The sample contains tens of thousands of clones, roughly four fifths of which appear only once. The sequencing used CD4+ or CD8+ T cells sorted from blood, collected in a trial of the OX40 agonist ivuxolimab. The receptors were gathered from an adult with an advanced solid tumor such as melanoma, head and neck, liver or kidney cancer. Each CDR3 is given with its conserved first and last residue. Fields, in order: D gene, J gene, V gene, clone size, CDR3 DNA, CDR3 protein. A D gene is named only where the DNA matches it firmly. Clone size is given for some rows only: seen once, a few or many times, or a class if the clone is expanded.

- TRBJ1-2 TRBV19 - TGTGCCAGTAGTACGGGGCTCCGTCATGGCTACACCTTC CASSTGLRHGYTF
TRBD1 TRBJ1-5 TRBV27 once TGTGCCAGCAGGAGAGGGACAGCCGATAATCAGCCCCAGCATTTT CASRRGTADNQPQHF
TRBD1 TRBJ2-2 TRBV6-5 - TGTGCCAGCAGTTACGGACAGGGACAGCTCACCGGGGAGCTGTTTTTT CASSYGQGQLTGELFF
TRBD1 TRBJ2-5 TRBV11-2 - TGTGCCAGCAGCTACACCAGGGGGCTGCAAGAGACCCAGTACTTC CASSYTRGLQETQYF
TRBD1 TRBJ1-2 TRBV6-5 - TGTGCCAGCAGCCAGGACAGGGGGCGATCCTATGGCTACACCTTC CASSQDRGRSYGYTF
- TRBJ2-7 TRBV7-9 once TGTGCCAGCAGCCTCAGTCTAGGCGAGCAGTACTTC CASSLSLGEQYF
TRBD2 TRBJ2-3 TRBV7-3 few TGTGCCAGCAGCCAGGGACTAGCGGTAGATACGCAGTATTTT CASSQGLAVDTQYF
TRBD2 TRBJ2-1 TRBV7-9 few TGTGCCAGCAGCTCCCTCAAGCGGGGGGACTACAATGAGCAGTTCTTC CASSSLKRGDYNEQFF
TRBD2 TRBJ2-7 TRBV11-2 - TGTGCCAGCAGCACCCAGCGGGGGGGGGAATACGAGCAGTACTTC CASSTQRGGEYEQYF
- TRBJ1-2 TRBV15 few TGTGCCACCAGCAGAGATTCTTATCTGGAAGGGGTTGGCTACACCTTC CATSRDSYLEGVGYTF
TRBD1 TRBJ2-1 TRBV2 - TGTGCCAGCGCCCGGGACAGTTTACTCTTC CASARDSLLF
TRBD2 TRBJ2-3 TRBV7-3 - TGTGCCAGCAGCTCCGTAGCGGGGAGCACAGATACGCAGTATTTT CASSSVAGSTDTQYF
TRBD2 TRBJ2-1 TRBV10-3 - TGTGCCATCAGTGGAGTAGCGGGGGGGCAAGACAATGAGCAGTTCTTC CAISGVAGGQDNEQFF
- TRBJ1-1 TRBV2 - TGTGCCAGCACACAGGCTTCCAACACTGAAGCTTTCTTT CASTQASNTEAFF
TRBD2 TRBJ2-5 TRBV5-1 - TGCGCCAGCAGCAGGGACGGACTAGCGAGCCAAGAGACCCAGTACTTC CASSRDGLASQETQYF
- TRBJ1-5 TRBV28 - TGTGCCAGCAGTTACCGTCAGCCCCAGCATTTT CASSYRQPQHF
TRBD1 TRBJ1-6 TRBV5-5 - TGTGCCAGCAGCTCGGGACAGGGAAATTCACCCCTCCACTTT CASSSGQGNSPLHF
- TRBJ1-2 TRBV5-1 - TGCGCCAGCAGCGACCGGACCACCTATGGCTACACCTTC CASSDRTTYGYTF
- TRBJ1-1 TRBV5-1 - TGCGCCAGCAGCTACGGTGGGGGGATCAGAACTGAAGCTTTCTTT CASSYGGGIRTEAFF
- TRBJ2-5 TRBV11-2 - TGTGCCAGCAGCTCCGGTTCAGAGACCCAGTACTTC CASSSGSETQYF
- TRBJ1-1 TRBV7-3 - TGTGCCAGCAGCGCGACGGGGACGGGTGAAGCTTTCTTT CASSATGTGEAFF
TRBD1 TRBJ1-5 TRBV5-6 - TGTGCCAGCAGTCGACAGGGAGGGCCCCAGCATTTT CASSRQGGPQHF
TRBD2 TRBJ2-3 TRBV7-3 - TGTGCCAGCAGCTTGGCCAGCGGGGCAGATACGCAGTATTTT CASSLASGADTQYF
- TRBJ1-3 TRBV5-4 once TGTGCCAGCAGCGCGGGAGCCCGAAACACCATATATTTT CASSAGARNTIYF
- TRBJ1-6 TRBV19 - TGTGCCAGTAGCTCGAGCTCCTATAATTCACCCCTCCACTTT CASSSSSYNSPLHF
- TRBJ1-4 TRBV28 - TGTGCCAGCAGTTTGTTGGGGGGTAGGGAAAAACTGTTTTTT CASSLLGGREKLFF
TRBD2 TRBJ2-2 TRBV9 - TGTGCCAGCAGCGTAGGTCGCCCAGCGGGGGCCTTCATACCGTACACCGGGGAGCTGTTTTTT CASSVGRPAGAFIPYTGELFF
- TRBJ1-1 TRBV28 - TGTGCCAGCAGTTTATATCCGGGACTGAGTTCCCGAAGGAACACTGAAGCTTTCTTT CASSLYPGLSSRRNTEAFF
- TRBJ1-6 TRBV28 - TGTGCCAGCAGTCAGTTCGCAGCCCTCCACTTT CASSQFAALHF
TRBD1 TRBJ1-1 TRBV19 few TGTGCCAGTAGATTTGACAGGGTAGGGACTGAAGCTTTCTTT CASRFDRVGTEAFF
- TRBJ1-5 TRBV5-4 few TGTGCCAGCAGCCCGGGTCGCAATCAGCCCCAGCATTTT CASSPGRNQPQHF
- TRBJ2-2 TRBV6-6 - TGTGCCAGCAGTTACCGCGCCACCGGGGAGCTGTTTTTT CASSYRATGELFF
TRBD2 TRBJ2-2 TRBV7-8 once TGTGCCAGCAGCCTCGGCGGGGGACGAACCGGGGAGCTGTTTTTT CASSLGGGRTGELFF
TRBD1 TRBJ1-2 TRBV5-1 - TGCGCCAGCAGCTCGGGGGACAGGACTAACTATGGCTACACCTTC CASSSGDRTNYGYTF
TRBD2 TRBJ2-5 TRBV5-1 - TGCGCCAGCAGCTTCGAACGGGGGGACCAAGAGACCCAGTACTTC CASSFERGDQETQYF
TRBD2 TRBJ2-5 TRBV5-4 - TGTGCCAGCAGCTTGCAGGCGAGCGGGGGGGCCCAAGAGACCCAGTACTTC CASSLQASGGAQETQYF
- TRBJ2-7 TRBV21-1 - TGTGCCAGCAGCAAAGAACCCACTAGCGGGGGGCTCTACGAGCAGTACTTC CASSKEPTSGGLYEQYF
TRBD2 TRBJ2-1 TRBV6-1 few TGTGCCAGCACTCTAGCGGGGGGGGCTGAGCAGTTCTTC CASTLAGGAEQFF
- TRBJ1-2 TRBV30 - TGTGCCTGCTCGAGAGACTATGGCTACACCTTC CACSRDYGYTF
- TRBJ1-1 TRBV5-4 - TGTGCCAGCAGCCTTCCCCTGGGGGGGGGTGACACTGAAGCTTTCTTT CASSLPLGGGDTEAFF